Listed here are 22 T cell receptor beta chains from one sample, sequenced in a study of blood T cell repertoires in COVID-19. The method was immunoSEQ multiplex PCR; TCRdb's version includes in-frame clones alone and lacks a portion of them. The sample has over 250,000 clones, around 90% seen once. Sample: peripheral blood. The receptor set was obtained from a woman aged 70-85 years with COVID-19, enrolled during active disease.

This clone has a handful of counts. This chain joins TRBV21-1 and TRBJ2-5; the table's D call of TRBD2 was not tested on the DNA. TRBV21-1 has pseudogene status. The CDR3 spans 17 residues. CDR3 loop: CASSNSTSGRSSETQYF. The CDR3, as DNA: TGTGCCAGCAGCAATTCGACTAGCGGGAGATCTTCGGAGACCCAGTACTTC.

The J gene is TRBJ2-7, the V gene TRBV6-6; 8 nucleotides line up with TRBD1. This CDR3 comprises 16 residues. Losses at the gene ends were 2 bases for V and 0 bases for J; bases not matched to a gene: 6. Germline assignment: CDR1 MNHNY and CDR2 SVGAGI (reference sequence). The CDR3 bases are TGTGCCAGCAGTTACGATGCCCAGGGGGCCTCCTACGAGCAGTACTTC. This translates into CASSYDAQGASYEQYF.

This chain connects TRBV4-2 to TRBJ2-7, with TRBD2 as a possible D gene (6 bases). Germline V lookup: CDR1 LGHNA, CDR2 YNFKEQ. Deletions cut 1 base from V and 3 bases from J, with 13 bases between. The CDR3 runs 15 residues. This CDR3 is CASSQVGGQFYEQYF. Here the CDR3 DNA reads TGTGCCAGCAGCCAAGTGGGGGGTCAGTTCTACGAGCAGTACTTC.

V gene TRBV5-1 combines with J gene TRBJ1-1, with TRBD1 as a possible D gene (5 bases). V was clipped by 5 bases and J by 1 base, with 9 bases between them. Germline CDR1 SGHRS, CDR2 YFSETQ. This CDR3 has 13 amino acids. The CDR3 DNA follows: TGCGCCAGCAGACAGGTCCCGAACACTGAAGCTTTCTTT. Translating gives CASRQVPNTEAFF.

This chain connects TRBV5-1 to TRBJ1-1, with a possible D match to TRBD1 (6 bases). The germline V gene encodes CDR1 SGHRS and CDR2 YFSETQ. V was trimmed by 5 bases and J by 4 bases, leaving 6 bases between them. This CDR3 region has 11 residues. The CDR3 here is CASRGGTEAFF. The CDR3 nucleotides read TGCGCCAGCAGAGGGGGCACTGAAGCTTTCTTT.

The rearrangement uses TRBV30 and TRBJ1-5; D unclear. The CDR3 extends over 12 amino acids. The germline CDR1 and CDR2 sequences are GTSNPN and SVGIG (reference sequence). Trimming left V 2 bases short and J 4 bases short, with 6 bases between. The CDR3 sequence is CAWSRENQPQHF. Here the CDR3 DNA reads TGTGCCTGGAGTAGGGAGAATCAGCCCCAGCATTTT.

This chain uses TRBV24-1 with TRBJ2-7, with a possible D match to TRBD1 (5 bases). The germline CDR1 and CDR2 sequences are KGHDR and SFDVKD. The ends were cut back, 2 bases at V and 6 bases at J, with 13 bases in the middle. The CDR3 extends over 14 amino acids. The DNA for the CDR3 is TGTGCCACCAGTGATTCAGGCAGGGTAGGCGAGCAGTACTTC. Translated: CATSDSGRVGEQYF.

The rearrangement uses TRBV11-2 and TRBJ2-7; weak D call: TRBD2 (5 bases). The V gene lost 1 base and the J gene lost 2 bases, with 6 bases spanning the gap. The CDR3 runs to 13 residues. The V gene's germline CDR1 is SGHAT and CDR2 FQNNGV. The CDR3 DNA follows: TGTGCCAGCAGCTTAGCGGGGACCTACGAGCAGTACTTC. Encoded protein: CASSLAGTYEQYF. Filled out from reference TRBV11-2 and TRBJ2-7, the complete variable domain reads EAGVAQSPRYKIIEKRQSVAFWCNPISGHATLYWYQQILGQGPKLLIQFQNNGVVDDSQLPKDRFSAERLKGVDSTLKIQPAKLEDSAVYLCASSLAGTYEQYFGPGTRLTVT.

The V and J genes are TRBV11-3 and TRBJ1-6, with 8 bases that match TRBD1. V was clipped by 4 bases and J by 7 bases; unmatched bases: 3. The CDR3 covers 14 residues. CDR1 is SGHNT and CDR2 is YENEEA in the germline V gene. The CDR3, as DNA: TGTGCCAGCAGCTCGGGACAGGAAAATTCACCCCTCCACTTT. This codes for CASSSGQENSPLHF.

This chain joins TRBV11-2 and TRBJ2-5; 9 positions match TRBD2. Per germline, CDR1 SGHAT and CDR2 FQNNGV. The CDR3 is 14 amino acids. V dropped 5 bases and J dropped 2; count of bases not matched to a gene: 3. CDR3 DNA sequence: TGTGCCAGCAGCGCGACTAGCGGTCAAGAGACCCAGTACTTC. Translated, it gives CASSATSGQETQYF.

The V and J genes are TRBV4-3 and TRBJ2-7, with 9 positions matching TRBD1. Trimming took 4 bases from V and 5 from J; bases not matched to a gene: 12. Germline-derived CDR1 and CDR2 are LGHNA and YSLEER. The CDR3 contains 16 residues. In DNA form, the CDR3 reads TGCGCCAGCAGCCTAGTCACAGGGGGCGCTTTCGACGAGCAGTACTTC. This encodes CASSLVTGGAFDEQYF.

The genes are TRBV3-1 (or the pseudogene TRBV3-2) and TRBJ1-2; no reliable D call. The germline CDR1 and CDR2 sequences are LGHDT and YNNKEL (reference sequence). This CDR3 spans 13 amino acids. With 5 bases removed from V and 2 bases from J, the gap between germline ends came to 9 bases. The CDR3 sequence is CASSLPQNYGYTF. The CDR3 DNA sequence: TGTGCCAGCAGCTTGCCACAGAACTATGGCTACACCTTC.

In DNA form, the CDR3 reads TGTGCCAGCAGTTCCTCCAACAGGGCCCTATATGGCTACACCTTC. As protein: CASSSSNRALYGYTF. V gene TRBV28 combines with J gene TRBJ1-2; perhaps TRBD1 as D (6 bases). V was cut by 4 bases and J by 5 bases, with 17 bases left in between. CDR1 and CDR2 (germline): MDHEN, SYDVKM. The CDR3 is 15 amino acids.

In nucleotides, the CDR3 is TGTGCTAGTGGCCCCGGACGTGGGACAGCCAATTCACCCCTCCACTTT. Amino acid sequence: CASGPGRGTANSPLHF. The chain links TRBV12-5 to TRBJ1-6; 7 bases line up with TRBD1. The CDR3 contains 16 residues. In germline, CDR1 is LGHNT, CDR2 FRNRAP. V shed 6 bases and J 7 bases; nucleotides not matched to a gene: 12. The full variable domain, in which reference TRBV12-5 and TRBJ1-6 provide the parts outside the CDR3, is DARVTQTPRHKVTEMGQEVTMRCQPILGHNTVFWYRQTMMQGLELLAYFRNRAPLDDSGMPKDRFSAEMPDATLATLKIQPSEPRDSAVYFCASGPGRGTANSPLHFGNGTRLTVT.

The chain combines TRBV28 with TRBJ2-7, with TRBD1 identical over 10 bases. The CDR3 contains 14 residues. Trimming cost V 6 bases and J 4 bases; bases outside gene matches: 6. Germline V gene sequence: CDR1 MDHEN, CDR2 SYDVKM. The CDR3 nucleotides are TGTGCCAGCAGACCGACAGGGGGCGCGTACGAGCAGTACTTC. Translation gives CASRPTGGAYEQYF.

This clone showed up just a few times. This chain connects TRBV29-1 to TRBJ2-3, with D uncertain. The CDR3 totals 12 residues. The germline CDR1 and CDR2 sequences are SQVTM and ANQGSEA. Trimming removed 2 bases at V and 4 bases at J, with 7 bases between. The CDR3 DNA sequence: TGCAGCGTTGAATCAGTCTCAGATACGCAGTATTTT. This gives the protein CSVESVSDTQYF.

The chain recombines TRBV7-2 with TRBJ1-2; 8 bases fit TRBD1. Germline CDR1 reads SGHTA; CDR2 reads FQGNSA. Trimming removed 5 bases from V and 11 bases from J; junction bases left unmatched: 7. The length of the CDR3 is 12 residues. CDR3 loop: CASSLDREVYTF. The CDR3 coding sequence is TGTGCCAGCAGCCTGGACAGGGAGGTGTACACCTTC.

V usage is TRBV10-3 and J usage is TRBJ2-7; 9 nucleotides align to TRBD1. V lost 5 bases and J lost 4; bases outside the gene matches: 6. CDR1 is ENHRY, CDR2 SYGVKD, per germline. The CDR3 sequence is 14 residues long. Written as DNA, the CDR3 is TGTGCCATCAGTCGGACAGGGGAGGGGTACGAGCAGTACTTC. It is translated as CAISRTGEGYEQYF.

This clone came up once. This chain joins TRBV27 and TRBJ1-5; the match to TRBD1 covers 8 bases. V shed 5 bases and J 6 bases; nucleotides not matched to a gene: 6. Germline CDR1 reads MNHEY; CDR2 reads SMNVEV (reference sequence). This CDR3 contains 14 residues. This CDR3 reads CASSDTTGAQPQHF. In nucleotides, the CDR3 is TGTGCCAGCAGTGATACGACAGGGGCTCAGCCCCAGCATTTT.

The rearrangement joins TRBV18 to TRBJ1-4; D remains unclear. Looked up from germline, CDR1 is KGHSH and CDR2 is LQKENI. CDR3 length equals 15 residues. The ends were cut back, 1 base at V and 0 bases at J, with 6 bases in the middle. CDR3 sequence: CASSPLPATNEKLFF. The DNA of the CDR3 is TGTGCCAGCTCACCACTACCAGCAACTAATGAAAAACTGTTTTTT.

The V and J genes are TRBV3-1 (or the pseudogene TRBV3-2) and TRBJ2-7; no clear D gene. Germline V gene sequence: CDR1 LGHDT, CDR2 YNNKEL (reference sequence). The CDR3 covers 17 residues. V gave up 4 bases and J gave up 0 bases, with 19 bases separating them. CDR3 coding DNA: TGTGCCAGCAGCCTTTCTTCCAGCGCCCCGAGCTCCTACGAGCAGTACTTC. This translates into CASSLSSSAPSSYEQYF.

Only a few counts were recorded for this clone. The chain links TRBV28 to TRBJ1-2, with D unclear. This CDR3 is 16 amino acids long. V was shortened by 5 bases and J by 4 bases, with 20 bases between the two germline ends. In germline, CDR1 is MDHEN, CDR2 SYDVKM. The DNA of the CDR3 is TGTGCCAGCAGTCACCGTATGACCGGGAGGTCCTATGGCTACACCTTC. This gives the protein CASSHRMTGRSYGYTF.